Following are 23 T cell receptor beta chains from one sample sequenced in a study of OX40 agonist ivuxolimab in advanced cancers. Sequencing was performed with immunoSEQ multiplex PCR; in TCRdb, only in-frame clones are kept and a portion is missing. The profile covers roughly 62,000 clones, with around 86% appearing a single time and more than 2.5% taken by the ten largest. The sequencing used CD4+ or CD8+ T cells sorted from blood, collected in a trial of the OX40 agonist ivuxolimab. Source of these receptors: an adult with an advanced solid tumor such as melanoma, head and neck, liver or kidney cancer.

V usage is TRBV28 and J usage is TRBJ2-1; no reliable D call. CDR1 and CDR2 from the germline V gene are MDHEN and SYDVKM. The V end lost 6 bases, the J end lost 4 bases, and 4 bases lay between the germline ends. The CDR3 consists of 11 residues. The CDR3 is CASRKYNEQFF. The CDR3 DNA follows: TGTGCCAGCAGAAAGTACAATGAGCAGTTCTTC.

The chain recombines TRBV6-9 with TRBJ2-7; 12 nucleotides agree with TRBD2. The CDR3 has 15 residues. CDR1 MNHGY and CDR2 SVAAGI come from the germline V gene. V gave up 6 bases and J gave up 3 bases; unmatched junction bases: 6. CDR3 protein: CASSILAGGSYEQYF. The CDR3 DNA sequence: TGTGCCAGCAGCATACTAGCGGGGGGTAGCTACGAGCAGTACTTC.

DNA for the CDR3: TGTGCCAGCTCACCAGGGGAAAATGAAAAACTGTTTTTT. This gives the protein CASSPGENEKLFF. This chain links TRBV18 with TRBJ1-4; no clear D. Germline-derived CDR1 and CDR2 are KGHSH and LQKENI. The CDR3 loop spans 13 amino acids. Trimming stripped 2 bases from V and 5 bases from J, with 6 bases between.

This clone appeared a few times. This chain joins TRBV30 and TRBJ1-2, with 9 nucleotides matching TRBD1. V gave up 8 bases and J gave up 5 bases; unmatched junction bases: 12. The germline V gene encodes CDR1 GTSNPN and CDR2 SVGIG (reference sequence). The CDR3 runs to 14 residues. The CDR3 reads CAREPGQGVYGYTF. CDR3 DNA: TGTGCCCGCGAGCCGGGACAGGGTGTATATGGCTACACCTTC. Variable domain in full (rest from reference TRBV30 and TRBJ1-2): SQTIHQWPATLVQPVGSPLSLECTVEGTSNPNLYWYRQAAGRGLQLLFYSVGIGQISSEVPQNLSASRPQDRQFILSSKKLLLSDSGFYLCAREPGQGVYGYTFGSGTRLTVV.

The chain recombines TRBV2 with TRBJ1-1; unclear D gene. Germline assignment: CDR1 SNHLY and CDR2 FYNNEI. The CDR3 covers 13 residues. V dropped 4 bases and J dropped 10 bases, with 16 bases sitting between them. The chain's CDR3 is CASSGSGASGAFF. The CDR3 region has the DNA TGTGCCAGCAGTGGGTCAGGCGCTAGCGGAGCTTTCTTT.

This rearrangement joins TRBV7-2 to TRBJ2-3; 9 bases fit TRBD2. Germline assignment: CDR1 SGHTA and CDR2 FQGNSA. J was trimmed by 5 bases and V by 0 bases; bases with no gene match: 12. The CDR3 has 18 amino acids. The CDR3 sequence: CASSLASGSGGIRDTQYF. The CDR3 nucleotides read TGTGCCAGCAGCTTAGCGAGTGGTAGCGGGGGTATAAGAGATACGCAGTATTTT.

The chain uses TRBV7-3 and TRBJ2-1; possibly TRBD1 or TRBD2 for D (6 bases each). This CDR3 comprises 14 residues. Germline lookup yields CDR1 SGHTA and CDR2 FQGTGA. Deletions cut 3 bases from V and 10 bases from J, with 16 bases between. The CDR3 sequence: CASSLRGDQGEQFF. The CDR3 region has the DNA TGTGCCAGCAGCTTGCGGGGAGACCAGGGGGAGCAGTTCTTC.

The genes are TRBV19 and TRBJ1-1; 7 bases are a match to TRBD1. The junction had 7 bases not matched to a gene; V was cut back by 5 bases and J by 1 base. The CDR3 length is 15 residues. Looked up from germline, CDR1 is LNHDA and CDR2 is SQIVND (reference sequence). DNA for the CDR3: TGTGCCAGTAGTGGCGCAGGGGGACGGAACACTGAAGCTTTCTTT. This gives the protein CASSGAGGRNTEAFF.

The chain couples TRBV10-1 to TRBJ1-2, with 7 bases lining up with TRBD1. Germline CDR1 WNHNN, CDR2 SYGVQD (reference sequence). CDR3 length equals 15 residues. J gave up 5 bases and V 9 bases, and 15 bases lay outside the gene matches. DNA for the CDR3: TGCGCCAGGGAGGGACAGTCGCCCCTATGTTATGGCTACACCTTC. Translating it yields CAREGQSPLCYGYTF.

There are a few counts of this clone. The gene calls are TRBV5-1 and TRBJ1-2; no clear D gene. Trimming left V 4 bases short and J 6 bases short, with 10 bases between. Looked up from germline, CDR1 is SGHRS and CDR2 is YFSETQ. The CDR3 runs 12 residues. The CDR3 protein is CASSADNHGYTF. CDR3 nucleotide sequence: TGCGCCAGCAGCGCGGATAATCATGGCTACACCTTC. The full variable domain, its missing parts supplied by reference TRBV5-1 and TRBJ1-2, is KAGVTQTPRYLIKTRGQQVTLSCSPISGHRSVSWYQQTPGQGLQFLFEYFSETQRNKGNFPGRFSGRQFSNSRSEMNVSTLELGDSALYLCASSADNHGYTFGSGTRLTVV.

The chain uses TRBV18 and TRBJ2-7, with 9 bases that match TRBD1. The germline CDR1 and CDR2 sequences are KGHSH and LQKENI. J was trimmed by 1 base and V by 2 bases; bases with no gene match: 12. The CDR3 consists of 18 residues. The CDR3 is CASSPSGQGSENSYEQYF. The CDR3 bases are TGTGCCAGCTCACCATCCGGACAGGGGTCAGAAAATTCCTACGAGCAGTACTTC.

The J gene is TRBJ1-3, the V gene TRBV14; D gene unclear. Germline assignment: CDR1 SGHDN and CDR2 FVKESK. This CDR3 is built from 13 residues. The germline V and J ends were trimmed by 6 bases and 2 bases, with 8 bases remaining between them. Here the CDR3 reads CASRPLAGNTIYF. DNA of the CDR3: TGTGCCAGCAGGCCCCTAGCTGGAAACACCATATATTTT.

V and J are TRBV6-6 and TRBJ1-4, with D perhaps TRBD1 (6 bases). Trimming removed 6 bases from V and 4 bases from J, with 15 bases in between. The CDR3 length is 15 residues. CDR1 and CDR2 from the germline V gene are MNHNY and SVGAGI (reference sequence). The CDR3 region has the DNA TGTGCCAGCAGGCCCTCCACAGGGAATAATGAAAAACTGTTTTTT. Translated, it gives CASRPSTGNNEKLFF.

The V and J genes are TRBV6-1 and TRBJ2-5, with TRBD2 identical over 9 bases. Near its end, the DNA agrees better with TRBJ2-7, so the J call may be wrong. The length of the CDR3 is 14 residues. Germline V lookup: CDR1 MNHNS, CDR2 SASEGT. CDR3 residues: CASMVLAGLYEQYF. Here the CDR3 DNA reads TGTGCCAGCATGGTACTAGCGGGTTTGTACGAGCAGTACTTC.

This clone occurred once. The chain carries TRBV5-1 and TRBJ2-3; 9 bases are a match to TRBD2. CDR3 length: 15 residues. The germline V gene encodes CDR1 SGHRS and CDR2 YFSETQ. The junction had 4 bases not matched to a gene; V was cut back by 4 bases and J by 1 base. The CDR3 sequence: CASSNSGGGTDTQYF. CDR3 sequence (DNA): TGCGCCAGCAGCAATAGCGGGGGCGGCACAGATACGCAGTATTTT. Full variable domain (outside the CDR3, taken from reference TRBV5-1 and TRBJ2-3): KAGVTQTPRYLIKTRGQQVTLSCSPISGHRSVSWYQQTPGQGLQFLFEYFSETQRNKGNFPGRFSGRQFSNSRSEMNVSTLELGDSALYLCASSNSGGGTDTQYFGPGTRLTVL.

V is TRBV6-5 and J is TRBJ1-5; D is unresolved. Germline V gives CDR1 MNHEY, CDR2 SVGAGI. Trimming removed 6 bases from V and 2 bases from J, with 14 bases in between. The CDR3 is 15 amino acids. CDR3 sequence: CASSPTVGGNQPQHF. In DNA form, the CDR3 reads TGTGCCAGCAGCCCTACAGTGGGTGGCAATCAGCCCCAGCATTTT.

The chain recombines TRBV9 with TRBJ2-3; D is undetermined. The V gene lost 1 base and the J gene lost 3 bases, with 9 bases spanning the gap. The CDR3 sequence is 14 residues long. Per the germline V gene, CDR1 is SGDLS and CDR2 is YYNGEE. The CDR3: CASSVSLLTDTQYF. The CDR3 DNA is TGTGCCAGCAGCGTATCCTTACTTACAGATACGCAGTATTTT.

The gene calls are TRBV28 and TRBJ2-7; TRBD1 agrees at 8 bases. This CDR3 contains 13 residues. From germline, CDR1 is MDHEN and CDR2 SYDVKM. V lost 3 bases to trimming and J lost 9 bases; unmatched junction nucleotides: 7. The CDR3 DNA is TGTGCCAGCAGTTTTTCGGACAGGGCGGTGCAGTACTTC. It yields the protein CASSFSDRAVQYF.

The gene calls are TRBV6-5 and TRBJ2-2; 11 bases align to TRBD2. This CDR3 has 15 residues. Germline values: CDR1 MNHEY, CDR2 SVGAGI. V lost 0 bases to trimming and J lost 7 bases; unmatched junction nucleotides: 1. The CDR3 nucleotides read TGTGCCAGCAGTTACTCGACTAGCGGGGACGGGGAGCTGTTTTTT. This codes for CASSYSTSGDGELFF.

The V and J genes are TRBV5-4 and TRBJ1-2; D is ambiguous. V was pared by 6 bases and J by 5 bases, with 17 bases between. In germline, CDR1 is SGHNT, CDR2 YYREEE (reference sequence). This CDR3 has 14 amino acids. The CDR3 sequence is CASNPGEGGYGYTF. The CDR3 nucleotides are TGTGCCAGCAACCCCGGGGAGGGCGGGTATGGCTACACCTTC.

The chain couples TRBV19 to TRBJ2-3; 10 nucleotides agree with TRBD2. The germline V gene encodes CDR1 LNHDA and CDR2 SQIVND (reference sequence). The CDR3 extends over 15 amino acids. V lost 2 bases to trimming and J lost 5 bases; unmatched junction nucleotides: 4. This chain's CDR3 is CASSILAGVGDTQYF. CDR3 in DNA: TGTGCCAGTAGTATACTAGCGGGGGTGGGAGATACGCAGTATTTT.

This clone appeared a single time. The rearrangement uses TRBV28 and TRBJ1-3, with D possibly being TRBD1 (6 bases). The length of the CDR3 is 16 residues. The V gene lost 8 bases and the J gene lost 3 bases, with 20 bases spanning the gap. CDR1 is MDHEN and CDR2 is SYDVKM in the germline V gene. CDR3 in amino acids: CASGPQARGGGNTIYF. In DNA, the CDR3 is TGTGCCAGCGGCCCCCAAGCAAGGGGGGGTGGAAACACCATATATTTT.

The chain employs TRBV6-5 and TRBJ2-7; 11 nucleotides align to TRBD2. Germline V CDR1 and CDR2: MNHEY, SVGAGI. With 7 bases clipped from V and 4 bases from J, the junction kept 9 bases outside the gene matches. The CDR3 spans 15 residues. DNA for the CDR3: TGTGCCAGCATGAGGACTACTAGCGGGGGTTACGAGCAGTACTTC. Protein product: CASMRTTSGGYEQYF.